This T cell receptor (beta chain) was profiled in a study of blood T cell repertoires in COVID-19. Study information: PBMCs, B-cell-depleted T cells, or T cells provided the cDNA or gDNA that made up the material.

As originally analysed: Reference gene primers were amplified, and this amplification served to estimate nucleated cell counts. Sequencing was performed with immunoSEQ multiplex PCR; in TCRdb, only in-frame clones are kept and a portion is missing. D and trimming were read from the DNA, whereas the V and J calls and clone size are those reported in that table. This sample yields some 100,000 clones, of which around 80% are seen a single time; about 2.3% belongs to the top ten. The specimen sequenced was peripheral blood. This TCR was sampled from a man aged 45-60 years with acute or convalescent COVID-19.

The CDR3 spells CASSFGTGLAGYTF. As DNA, the CDR3 is TGTGCCAGCAGTTTTGGGACAGGACTTGCGGGCTACACCTTC. The chain has TRBV28 and TRBJ1-2; 8 bases match TRBD1. V shed 3 bases, J shed 8 bases, and the junction held 8 bases outside the gene matches. Germline V lookup: CDR1 MDHEN, CDR2 SYDVKM. The CDR3 runs 14 residues.